This T cell receptor beta chain was captured by sequencing in a study of PD-L1 blockade in urothelial cancer. Study at large: Each participant's history included 0 to 3 prior chemotherapy regimens. Analysis of the blood was performed 3 weeks (second dose) and 6 weeks after treatment start. Whole-study results and caveats: Greater 3-week expansion of tumor-associated blood clones was recorded for durable-benefit patients.

Time point defined: pretreatment peripheral blood. Patients suffered from locally advanced or metastatic urothelial carcinoma. Concerning this clone: The antigen is undetermined.

This table comes from immunoSEQ multiplex PCR, and its TCRdb copy is limited to in-frame clones, with some not included. Of tens of thousands of clones in the sample, about 82% were seen once. The V gene's germline CDR1 is MNHNS and CDR2 SASEGT. The V end lost 8 bases, the J end lost 12 bases, and 22 bases lay between the germline ends. The CDR3 consists of 13 residues. This clonotype originated in a man between 35 and 55 years old with urothelial cancer. The sequencing used PBMCs, collected around atezolizumab (anti-PD-L1) treatment. The chain has TRBV6-1 and TRBJ1-2, with D possibly TRBD1 on 6 matching bases. DNA for the CDR3: TGTGCCAGCGAGGTGGACAGAAGTTCTAGAGACACCTTC. Protein: CASEVDRSSRDTF.